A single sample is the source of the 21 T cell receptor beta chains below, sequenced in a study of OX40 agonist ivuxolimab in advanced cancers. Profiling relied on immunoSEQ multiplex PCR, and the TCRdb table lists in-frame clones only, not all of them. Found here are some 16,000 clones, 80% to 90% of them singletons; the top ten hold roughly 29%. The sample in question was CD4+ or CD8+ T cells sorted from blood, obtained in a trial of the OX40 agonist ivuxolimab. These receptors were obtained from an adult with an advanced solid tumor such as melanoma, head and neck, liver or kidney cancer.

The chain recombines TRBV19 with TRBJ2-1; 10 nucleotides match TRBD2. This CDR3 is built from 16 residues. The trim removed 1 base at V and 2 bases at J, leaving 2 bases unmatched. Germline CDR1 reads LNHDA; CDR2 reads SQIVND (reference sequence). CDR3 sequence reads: CASSIGAGGPYNEQFF. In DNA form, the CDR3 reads TGTGCCAGTAGTATAGGAGCGGGAGGGCCCTACAATGAGCAGTTCTTC.

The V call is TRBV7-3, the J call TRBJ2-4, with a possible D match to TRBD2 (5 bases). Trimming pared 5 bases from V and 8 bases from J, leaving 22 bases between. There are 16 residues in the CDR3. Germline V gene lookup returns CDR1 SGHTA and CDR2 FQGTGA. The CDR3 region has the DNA TGTGCCAGCAGCCCCAAGGACTGTAGCCAAAAGGACATTCAGTACTTC. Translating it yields CASSPKDCSQKDIQYF.

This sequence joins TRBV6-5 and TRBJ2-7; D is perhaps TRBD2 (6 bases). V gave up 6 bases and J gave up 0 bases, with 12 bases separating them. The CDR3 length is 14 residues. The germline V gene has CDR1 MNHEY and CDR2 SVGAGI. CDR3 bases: TGTGCCAGCAGCGTTCGGGACTCCTCCTACGAGCAGTACTTC. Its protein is CASSVRDSSYEQYF.

This CDR3 is CSVEDLGSGDFTDTQYF. The CDR3 DNA reads as TGCAGCGTTGAAGATTTGGGAAGCGGGGATTTCACAGATACGCAGTATTTT. The chain joins TRBV29-1 to TRBJ2-3; 7 bases are a match to TRBD2. The V and J ends lost 0 bases and 2 bases, in that order; junction bases with no gene match: 11. Germline CDR1 reads SQVTM; CDR2 reads ANQGSEA. This CDR3 is built from 17 residues.

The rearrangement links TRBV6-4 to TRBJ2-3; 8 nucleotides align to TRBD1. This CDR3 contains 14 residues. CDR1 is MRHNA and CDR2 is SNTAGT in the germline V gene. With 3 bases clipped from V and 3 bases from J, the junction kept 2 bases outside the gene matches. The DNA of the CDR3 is TGTGCCAGCAGTGAGGGACAGGATACAGATACGCAGTATTTT. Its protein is CASSEGQDTDTQYF.

The CDR3 nucleotides read TGCGCCAGCAGCCCTCCATTGGCCGGGACTGAAGCTTTCTTT. The encoded protein is CASSPPLAGTEAFF. This chain links TRBV4-1 with TRBJ1-1; D not resolved. CDR3 size: 14 residues. V lost 4 bases, J lost 5 bases, and 14 bases lay in between. Per germline, CDR1 MGHRA and CDR2 YSYEKL.

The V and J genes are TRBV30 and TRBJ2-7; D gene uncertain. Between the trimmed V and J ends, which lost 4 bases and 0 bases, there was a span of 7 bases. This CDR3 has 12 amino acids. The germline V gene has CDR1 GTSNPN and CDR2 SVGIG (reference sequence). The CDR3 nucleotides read TGTGCCTGGAAAAGGCTCTCCTACGAGCAGTACTTC. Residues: CAWKRLSYEQYF.

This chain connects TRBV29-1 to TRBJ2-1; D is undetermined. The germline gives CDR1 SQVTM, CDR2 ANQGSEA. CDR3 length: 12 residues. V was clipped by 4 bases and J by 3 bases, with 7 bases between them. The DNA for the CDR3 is TGCAGCGTTGGGTACAGCTACAATGAGCAGTTCTTC. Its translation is CSVGYSYNEQFF.

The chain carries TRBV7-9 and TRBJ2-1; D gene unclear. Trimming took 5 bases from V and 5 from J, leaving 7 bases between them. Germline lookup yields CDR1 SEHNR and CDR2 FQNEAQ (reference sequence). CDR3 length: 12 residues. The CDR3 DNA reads TGTGCCAGCAGCCCTTTAAACAATGAGCAGTTCTTC. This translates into CASSPLNNEQFF.

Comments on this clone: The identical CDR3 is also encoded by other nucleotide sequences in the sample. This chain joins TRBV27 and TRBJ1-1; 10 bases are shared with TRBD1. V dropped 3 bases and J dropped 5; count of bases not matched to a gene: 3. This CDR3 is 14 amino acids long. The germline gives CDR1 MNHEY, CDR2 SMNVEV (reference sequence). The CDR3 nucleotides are TGTGCCAGCAGTTTGACAGGGGGCTTGACTGAAGCTTTCTTT. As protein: CASSLTGGLTEAFF.

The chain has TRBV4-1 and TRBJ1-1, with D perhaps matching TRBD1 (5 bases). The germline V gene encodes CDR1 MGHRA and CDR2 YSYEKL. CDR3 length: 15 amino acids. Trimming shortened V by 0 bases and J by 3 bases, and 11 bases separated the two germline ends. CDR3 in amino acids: CASSQDDRGYTEAFF. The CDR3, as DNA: TGCGCCAGCAGCCAAGATGACAGAGGGTACACTGAAGCTTTCTTT.

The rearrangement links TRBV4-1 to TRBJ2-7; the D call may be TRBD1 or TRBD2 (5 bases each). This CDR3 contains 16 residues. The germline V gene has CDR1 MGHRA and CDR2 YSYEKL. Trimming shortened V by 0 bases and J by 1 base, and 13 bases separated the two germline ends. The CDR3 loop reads CASSQEAGTFSYEQYF. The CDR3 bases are TGCGCCAGCAGCCAAGAAGCCGGGACCTTTTCCTACGAGCAGTACTTC.

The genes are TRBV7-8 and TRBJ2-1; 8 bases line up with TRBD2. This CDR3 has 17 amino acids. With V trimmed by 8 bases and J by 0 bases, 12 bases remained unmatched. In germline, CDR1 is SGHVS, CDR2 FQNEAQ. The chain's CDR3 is CASAQRASGSSYNEQFF. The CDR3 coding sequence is TGTGCCAGCGCTCAAAGGGCTAGCGGGTCCTCCTACAATGAGCAGTTCTTC.

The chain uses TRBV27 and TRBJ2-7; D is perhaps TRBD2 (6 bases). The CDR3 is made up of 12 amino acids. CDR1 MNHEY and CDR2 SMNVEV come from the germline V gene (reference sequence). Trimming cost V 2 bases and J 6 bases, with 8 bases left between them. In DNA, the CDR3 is TGTGCCAGCAGTTTACCGGGGGTCGAGCAGTACTTC. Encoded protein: CASSLPGVEQYF.

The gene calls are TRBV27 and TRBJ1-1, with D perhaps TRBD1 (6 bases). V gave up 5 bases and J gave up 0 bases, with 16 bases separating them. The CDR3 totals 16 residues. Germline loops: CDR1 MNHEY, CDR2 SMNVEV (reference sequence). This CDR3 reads CASSPLTGLMNTEAFF. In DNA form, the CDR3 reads TGTGCCAGCAGTCCGCTGACAGGATTGATGAACACTGAAGCTTTCTTT.

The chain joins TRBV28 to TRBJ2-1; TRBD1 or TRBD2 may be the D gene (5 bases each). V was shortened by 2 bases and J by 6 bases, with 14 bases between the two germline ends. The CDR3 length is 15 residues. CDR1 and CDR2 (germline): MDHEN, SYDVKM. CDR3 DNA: TGTGCCAGCAGTTTAGACAGTGAGGGGATCAATGAGCAGTTCTTC. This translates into CASSLDSEGINEQFF. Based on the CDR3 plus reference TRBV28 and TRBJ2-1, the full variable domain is DVKVTQSSRYLVKRTGEKVFLECVQDMDHENMFWYRQDPGLGLRLIYFSYDVKMKEKGDIPEGYSVSREKKERFSLILESASTNQTSMYLCASSLDSEGINEQFFGPGTRLTVL.

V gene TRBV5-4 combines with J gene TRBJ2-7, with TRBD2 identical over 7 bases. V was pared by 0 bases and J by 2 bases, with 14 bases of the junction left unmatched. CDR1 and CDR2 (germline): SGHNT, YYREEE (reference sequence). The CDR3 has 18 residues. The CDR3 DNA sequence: TGTGCCAGCAGCTTGGCGGGAGTTTGGGGGAGGGATCCCTACGAGCAGTACTTC. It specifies CASSLAGVWGRDPYEQYF.

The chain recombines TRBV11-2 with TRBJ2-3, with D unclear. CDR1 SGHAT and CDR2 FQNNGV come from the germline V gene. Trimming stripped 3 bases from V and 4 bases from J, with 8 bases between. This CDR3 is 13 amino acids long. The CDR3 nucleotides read TGTGCCAGCAGCTTGAATAGAGCAGATACGCAGTATTTT. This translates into CASSLNRADTQYF.

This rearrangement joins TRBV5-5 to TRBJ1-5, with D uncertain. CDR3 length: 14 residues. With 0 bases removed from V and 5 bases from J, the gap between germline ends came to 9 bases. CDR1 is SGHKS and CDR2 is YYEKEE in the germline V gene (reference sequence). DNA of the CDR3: TGTGCCAGCAGCTTGGTGACAATTGATCAGCCCCAGCATTTT. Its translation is CASSLVTIDQPQHF.

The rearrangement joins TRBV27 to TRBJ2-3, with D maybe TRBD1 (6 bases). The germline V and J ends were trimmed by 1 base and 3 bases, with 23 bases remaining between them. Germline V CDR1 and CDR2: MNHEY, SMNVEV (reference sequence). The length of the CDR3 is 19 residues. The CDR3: CASSLLRVFVQGRTDTQYF. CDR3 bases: TGTGCCAGCAGTTTATTAAGAGTTTTTGTACAGGGAAGGACAGATACGCAGTATTTT.

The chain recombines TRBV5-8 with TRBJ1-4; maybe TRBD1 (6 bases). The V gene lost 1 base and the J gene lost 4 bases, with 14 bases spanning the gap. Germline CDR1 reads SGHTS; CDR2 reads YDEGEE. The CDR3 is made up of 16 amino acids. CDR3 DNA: TGTGCCAGCAGCTTGATTCGGGGGGCTATTAATGAAAAACTGTTTTTT. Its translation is CASSLIRGAINEKLFF.